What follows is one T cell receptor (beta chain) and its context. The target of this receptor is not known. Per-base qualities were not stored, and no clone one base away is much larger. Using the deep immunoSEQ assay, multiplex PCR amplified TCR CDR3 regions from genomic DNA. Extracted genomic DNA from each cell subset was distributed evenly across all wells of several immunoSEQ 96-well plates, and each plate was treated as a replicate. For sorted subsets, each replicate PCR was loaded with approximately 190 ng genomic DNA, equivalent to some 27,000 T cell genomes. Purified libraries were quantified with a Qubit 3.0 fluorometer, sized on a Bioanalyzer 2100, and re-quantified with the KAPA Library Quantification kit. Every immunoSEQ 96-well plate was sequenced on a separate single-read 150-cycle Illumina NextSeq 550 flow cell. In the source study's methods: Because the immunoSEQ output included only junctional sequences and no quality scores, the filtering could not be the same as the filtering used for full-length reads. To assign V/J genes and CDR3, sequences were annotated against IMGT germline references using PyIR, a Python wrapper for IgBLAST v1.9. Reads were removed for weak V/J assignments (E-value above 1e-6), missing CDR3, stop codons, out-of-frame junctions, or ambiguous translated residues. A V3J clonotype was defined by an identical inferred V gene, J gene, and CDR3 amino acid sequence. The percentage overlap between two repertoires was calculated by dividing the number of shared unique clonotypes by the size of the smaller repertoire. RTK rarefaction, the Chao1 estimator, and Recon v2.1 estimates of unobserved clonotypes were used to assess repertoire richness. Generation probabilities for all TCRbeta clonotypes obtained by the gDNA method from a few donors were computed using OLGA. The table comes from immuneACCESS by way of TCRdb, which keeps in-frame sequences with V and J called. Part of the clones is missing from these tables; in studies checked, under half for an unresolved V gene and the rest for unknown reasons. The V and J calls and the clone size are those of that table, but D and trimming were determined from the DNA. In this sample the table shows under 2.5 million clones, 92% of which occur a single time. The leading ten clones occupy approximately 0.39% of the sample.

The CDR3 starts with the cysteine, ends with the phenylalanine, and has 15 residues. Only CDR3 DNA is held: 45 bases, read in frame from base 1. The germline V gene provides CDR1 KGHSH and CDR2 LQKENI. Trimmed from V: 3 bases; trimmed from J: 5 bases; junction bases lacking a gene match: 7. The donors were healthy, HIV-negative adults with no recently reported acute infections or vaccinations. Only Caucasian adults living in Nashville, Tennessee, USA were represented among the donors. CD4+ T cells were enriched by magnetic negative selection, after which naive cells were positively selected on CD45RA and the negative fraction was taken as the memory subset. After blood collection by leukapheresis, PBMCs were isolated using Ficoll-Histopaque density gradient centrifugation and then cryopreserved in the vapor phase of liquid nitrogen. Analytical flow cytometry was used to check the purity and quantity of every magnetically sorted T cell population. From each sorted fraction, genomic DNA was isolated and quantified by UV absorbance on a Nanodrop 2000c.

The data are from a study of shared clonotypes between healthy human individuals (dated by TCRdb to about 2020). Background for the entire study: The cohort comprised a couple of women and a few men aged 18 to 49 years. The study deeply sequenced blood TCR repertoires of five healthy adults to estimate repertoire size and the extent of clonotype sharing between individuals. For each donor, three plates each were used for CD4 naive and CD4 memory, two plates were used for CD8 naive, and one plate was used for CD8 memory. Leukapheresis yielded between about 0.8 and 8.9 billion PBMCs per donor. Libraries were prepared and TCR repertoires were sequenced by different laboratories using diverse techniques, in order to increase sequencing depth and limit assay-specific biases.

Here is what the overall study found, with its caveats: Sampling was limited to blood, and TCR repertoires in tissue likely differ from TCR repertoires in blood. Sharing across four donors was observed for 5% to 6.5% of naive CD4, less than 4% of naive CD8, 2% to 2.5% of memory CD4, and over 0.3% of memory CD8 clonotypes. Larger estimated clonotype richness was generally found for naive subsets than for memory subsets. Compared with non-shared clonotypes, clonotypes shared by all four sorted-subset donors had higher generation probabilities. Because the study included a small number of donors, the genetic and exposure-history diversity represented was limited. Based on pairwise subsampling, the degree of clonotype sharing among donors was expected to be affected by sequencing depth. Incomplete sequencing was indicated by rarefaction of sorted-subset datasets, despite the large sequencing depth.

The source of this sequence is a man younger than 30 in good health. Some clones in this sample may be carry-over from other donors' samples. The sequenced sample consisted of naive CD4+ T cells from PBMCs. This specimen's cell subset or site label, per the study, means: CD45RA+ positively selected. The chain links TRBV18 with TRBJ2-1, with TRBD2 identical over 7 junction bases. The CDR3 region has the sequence CASSPSAGAHNEQFF. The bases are TGTGCCAGCTCACCCAGCGCGGGAGCGCACAATGAGCAGTTCTTC.